A selection of T cell receptor beta chains follows, all from one sample in a study of T cell repertoires and HLA-DP antigens. These receptors have no identified antigens. Profiling relied on immunoSEQ multiplex PCR, and the TCRdb table lists in-frame clones only, not all of them. The sample has approximately 100,000 clones, around nine tenths seen once. The sample was CD4+ T cells from PBMCs. Receptors were obtained from a man aged 45-65 years in good health and CMV-seronegative. Each CDR3 is given with its conserved first and last residue. The D gene is left open where the match is weak.

d_gene: NA
v_gene: TRBV14
j_gene: TRBJ2-1
CDR3aa: CASSRSYNEQFF

d_gene: NA
v_gene: TRBV28
j_gene: TRBJ1-1
CDR3aa: CASSLWADTEAFF

d_gene: NA
v_gene: TRBV14
j_gene: TRBJ1-1
CDR3aa: CASSFDHRNTEAFF

d_gene: NA
v_gene: TRBV19
j_gene: TRBJ2-2
CDR3aa: CAVTAADRGSNTGELFF

d_gene: TRBD2
v_gene: TRBV5-1
j_gene: TRBJ2-1
CDR3aa: CASSLGTSNDEQFF

d_gene: NA
v_gene: TRBV7-2
j_gene: TRBJ1-1
CDR3aa: CASSRGPNTEAFF

d_gene: NA
v_gene: TRBV18
j_gene: TRBJ1-1
CDR3aa: CASSPNTEAFF

d_gene: TRBD1
v_gene: TRBV2
j_gene: TRBJ1-1
CDR3aa: CASSPGGARNTEAFF

d_gene: NA
v_gene: TRBV4-3
j_gene: TRBJ2-1
CDR3aa: CASSQGFNNEQFF

d_gene: NA
v_gene: TRBV7-3
j_gene: TRBJ2-3
CDR3aa: CASSLGPSTDTQYF

d_gene: TRBD1
v_gene: TRBV7-2
j_gene: TRBJ1-5
CDR3aa: CASSQDRGPSQPQHF

d_gene: TRBD2
v_gene: TRBV5-1
j_gene: TRBJ2-3
CDR3aa: CASSPGSSGAPDTQYF

d_gene: NA
v_gene: TRBV7-2
j_gene: TRBJ1-6
CDR3aa: CASSTSPGTLRISPLHF

d_gene: NA
v_gene: TRBV19
j_gene: TRBJ1-5
CDR3aa: CASSPGGGHYQPQHF

d_gene: NA
v_gene: TRBV7-6
j_gene: TRBJ2-1
CDR3aa: CASSRGVNEQFF

d_gene: NA
v_gene: TRBV6-1
j_gene: TRBJ1-1
CDR3aa: CASSERRGATEAFF

d_gene: NA
v_gene: TRBV29-1
j_gene: TRBJ2-7
CDR3aa: CSVRGPPGGGYEQYF

d_gene: TRBD2
v_gene: TRBV6-1
j_gene: TRBJ2-1
CDR3aa: CASSDSLAGTYNEQFF

d_gene: NA
v_gene: TRBV18
j_gene: TRBJ2-7
CDR3aa: CASSPPKGFYEQYF

d_gene: TRBD1
v_gene: TRBV30
j_gene: TRBJ2-7
CDR3aa: CAWSVQGARQYF

d_gene: NA
v_gene: TRBV9
j_gene: TRBJ2-1
CDR3aa: CASSPGLVGGNEQFF

d_gene: TRBD1
v_gene: TRBV7-6
j_gene: TRBJ2-7
CDR3aa: CASSLDRGPYEQYF

d_gene: NA
v_gene: TRBV18
j_gene: TRBJ1-2
CDR3aa: CASSPNSRDRGYGYTF

d_gene: TRBD1
v_gene: TRBV7-2
j_gene: TRBJ2-2
CDR3aa: CASSLDRANTGELFF

d_gene: NA
v_gene: TRBV18
j_gene: TRBJ1-2
CDR3aa: CASSPGPLNGYTF

d_gene: TRBD1
v_gene: TRBV30
j_gene: TRBJ2-7
CDR3aa: CAWNSRDRGRYEQYF

d_gene: NA
v_gene: TRBV6-5
j_gene: TRBJ2-3
CDR3aa: CASSYRWQGTDTQYF

d_gene: TRBD1
v_gene: TRBV6-5
j_gene: TRBJ2-7
CDR3aa: CASSPGTGISYEQYF

d_gene: TRBD2
v_gene: TRBV19
j_gene: TRBJ2-3
CDR3aa: CASTPGLAGFHSSTDTQYF

d_gene: TRBD2
v_gene: TRBV12-5
j_gene: TRBJ2-3
CDR3aa: CASGLVAGGTSTDTQYF

d_gene: TRBD2
v_gene: TRBV7-2
j_gene: TRBJ2-1
CDR3aa: CASRQRGSGRVHNEQFF

d_gene: TRBD1
v_gene: TRBV6-6
j_gene: TRBJ1-4
CDR3aa: CASSPSGQNEKLFF

d_gene: NA
v_gene: TRBV2
j_gene: TRBJ2-4
CDR3aa: CASRRGEDVKNIQYF

d_gene: TRBD2
v_gene: TRBV18
j_gene: TRBJ2-1
CDR3aa: CASSPSGLAGGSSYNEQFF

d_gene: NA
v_gene: TRBV6-5
j_gene: TRBJ2-7
CDR3aa: CASSYSALGSYEQYF

d_gene: NA
v_gene: TRBV7-9
j_gene: TRBJ2-1
CDR3aa: CASSFLGEQFF

d_gene: NA
v_gene: TRBV15
j_gene: TRBJ2-2
CDR3aa: CATSDRDKNTGELFF

d_gene: NA
v_gene: TRBV29-1
j_gene: TRBJ2-1
CDR3aa: CSVEINEQFF

d_gene: NA
v_gene: TRBV15
j_gene: TRBJ1-6
CDR3aa: CATSRDFQFNSPLHF

d_gene: NA
v_gene: TRBV5-1
j_gene: TRBJ1-6
CDR3aa: CASSLVVDSPLHF

d_gene: NA
v_gene: TRBV5-8
j_gene: TRBJ1-5
CDR3aa: CASSLEGMSNQPQHF

d_gene: NA
v_gene: TRBV7-2
j_gene: TRBJ1-1
CDR3aa: CASSGANTEAFF

d_gene: NA
v_gene: TRBV27
j_gene: TRBJ2-5
CDR3aa: CASRGGWETQYF

d_gene: NA
v_gene: TRBV28
j_gene: TRBJ2-5
CDR3aa: CASSQGHPKGTQYF

d_gene: NA
v_gene: TRBV10-3
j_gene: NA
CDR3aa: CAISGGGGIEQYF

d_gene: TRBD1
v_gene: TRBV28
j_gene: TRBJ1-5
CDR3aa: CASSVTGSKSNQPQHF

d_gene: NA
v_gene: TRBV4-3
j_gene: TRBJ1-5
CDR3aa: CASSQGRANQPQHF

d_gene: TRBD2
v_gene: TRBV7-9
j_gene: TRBJ2-3
CDR3aa: CASSFQAGNTDTQYF